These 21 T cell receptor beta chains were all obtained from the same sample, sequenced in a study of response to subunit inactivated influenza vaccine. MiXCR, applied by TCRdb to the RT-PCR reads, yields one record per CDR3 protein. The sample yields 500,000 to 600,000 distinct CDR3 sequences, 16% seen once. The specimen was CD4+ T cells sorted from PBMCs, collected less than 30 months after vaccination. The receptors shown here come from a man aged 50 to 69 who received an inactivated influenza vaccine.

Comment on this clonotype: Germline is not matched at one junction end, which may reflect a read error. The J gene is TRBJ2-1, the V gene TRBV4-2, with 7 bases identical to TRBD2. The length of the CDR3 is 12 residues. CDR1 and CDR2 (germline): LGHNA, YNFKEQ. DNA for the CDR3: TGTGCCAGCAGCCAAGGTGGACTAGGGGCCGTCTTC. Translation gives CASSQGGLGAVF.

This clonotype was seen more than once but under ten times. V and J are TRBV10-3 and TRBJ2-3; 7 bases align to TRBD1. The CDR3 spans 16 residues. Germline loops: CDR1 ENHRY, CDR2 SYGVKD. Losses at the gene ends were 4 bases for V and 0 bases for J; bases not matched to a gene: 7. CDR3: CAISGTGQTSTDTQYF. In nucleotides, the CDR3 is TGTGCCATCAGTGGGACAGGACAGACTAGCACAGATACGCAGTATTTT.

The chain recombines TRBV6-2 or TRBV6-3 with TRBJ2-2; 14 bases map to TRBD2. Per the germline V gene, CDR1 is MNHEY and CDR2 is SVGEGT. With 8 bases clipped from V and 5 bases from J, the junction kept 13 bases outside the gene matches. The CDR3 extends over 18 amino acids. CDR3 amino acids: CASRPSGTSGRRTGELFF. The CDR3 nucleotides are TGTGCCAGCCGCCCATCCGGGACTAGCGGGAGACGGACCGGGGAGCTGTTTTTT.

The CDR3 nucleotides are TGTGCCATCAGTGAGTCGATTGTTAATGAGCAGTTCTTC. This encodes CAISESIVNEQFF. The chain has TRBV10-3 and TRBJ2-1; D is undetermined. The CDR3 is 13 residues long. Germline V lookup: CDR1 ENHRY, CDR2 SYGVKD. Trimming left V 0 bases short and J 7 bases short, with 7 bases between.

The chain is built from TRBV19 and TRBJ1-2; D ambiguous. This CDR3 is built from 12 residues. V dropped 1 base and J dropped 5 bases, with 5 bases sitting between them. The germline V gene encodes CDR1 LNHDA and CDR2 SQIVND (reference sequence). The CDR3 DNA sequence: TGTGCCAGTAGTATAGCCACATATGGCTACACCTTC. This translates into CASSIATYGYTF. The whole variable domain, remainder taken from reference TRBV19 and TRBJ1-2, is DGGITQSPKYLFRKEGQNVTLSCEQNLNHDAMYWYRQDPGQGLRLIYYSQIVNDFQKGDIAEGYSVSREKKESFPLTVTSAQKNPTAFYLCASSIATYGYTFGSGTRLTVV.

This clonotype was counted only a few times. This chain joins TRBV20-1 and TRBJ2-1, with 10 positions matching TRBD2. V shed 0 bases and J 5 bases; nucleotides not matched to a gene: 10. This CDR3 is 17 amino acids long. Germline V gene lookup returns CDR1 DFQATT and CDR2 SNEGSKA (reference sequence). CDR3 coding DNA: TGCAGTGCTAGAGATTCGGGCCTAGCGGGAGCAAACAATGAGCAGTTCTTC. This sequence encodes CSARDSGLAGANNEQFF.

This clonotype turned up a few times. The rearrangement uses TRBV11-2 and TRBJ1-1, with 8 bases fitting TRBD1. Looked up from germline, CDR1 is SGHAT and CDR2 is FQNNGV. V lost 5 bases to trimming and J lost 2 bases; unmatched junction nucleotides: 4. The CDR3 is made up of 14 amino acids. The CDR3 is CASSRDRINTEAFF. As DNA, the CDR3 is TGTGCCAGCAGCCGGGACAGGATTAACACTGAAGCTTTCTTT.

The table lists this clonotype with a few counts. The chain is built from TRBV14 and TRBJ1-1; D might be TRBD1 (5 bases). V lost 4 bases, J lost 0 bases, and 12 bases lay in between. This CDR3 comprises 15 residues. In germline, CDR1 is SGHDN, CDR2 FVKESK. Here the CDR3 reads CASSRGNRLNTEAFF. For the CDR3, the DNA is TGTGCCAGCAGCCGGGGGAACAGACTGAACACTGAAGCTTTCTTT.

In DNA form, the CDR3 reads TGCAGTGCTAGCCTCTTAAGGGGCGAGCAGTACTTC. Amino acids: CSASLLRGEQYF. The V call is TRBV20-1, the J call TRBJ2-7; tentatively, D is TRBD1 (5 bases). CDR1 is DFQATT and CDR2 is SNEGSKA in the germline V gene (reference sequence). The CDR3 covers 12 residues. V was trimmed by 3 bases and J by 6 bases, leaving 12 bases between them.

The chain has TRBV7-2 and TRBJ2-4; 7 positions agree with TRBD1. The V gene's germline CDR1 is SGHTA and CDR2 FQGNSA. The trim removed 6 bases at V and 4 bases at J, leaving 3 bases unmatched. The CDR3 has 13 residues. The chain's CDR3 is CASSTTGKNIQYF. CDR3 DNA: TGTGCCAGCAGTACGACAGGGAAAAACATTCAGTACTTC.

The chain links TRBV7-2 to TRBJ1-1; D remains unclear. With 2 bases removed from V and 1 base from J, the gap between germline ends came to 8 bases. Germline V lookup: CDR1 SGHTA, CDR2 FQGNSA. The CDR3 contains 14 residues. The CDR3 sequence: CASSLLFQNTEAFF. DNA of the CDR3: TGTGCCAGCAGCTTACTGTTCCAGAACACTGAAGCTTTCTTT.

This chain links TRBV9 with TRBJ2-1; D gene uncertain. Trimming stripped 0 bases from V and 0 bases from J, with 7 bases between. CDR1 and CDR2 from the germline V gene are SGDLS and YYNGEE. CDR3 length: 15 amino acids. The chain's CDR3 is CASSVGYLSYNEQFF. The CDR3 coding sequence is TGTGCCAGCAGCGTAGGCTACCTCTCCTACAATGAGCAGTTCTTC.

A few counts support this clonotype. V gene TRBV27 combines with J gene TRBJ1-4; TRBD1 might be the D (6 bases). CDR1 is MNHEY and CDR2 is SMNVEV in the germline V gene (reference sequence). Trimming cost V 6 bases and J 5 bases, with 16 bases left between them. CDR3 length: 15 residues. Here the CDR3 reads CASRVLDSVNEKLFF. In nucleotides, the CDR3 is TGTGCCAGCAGGGTCTTGGACAGCGTGAATGAAAAACTGTTTTTT.

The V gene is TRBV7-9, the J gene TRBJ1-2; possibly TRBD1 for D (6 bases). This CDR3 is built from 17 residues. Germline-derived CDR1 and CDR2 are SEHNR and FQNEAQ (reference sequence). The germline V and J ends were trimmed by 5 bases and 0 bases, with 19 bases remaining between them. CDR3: CASSPRAGDLSNYGYTF. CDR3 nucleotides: TGTGCCAGCAGCCCAAGGGCAGGGGACCTTTCTAACTATGGCTACACCTTC. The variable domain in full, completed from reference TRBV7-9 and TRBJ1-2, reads DTGVSQNPRHKITKRGQNVTFRCDPISEHNRLYWYRQTLGQGPEFLTYFQNEAQLEKSRLLSDRFSAERPKGSFSTLEIQRTEQGDSAMYLCASSPRAGDLSNYGYTFGSGTRLTVV.

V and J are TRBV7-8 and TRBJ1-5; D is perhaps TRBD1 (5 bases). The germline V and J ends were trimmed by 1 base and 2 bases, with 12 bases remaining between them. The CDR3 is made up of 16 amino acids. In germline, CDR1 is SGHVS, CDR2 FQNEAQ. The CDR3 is CASSLEGRWGNQPQHF. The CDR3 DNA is TGTGCCAGCAGCTTAGAGGGGAGATGGGGCAATCAGCCCCAGCATTTT.

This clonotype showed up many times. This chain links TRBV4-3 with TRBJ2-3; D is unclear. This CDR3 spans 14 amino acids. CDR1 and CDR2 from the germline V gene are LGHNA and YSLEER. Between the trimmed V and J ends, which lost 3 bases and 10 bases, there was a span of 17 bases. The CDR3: CASSHEKVGRPQYF. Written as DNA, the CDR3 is TGCGCCAGCAGCCACGAGAAGGTGGGCCGTCCGCAGTATTTT.

As DNA, the CDR3 is TGTGCCAGCAGCTTAGACGGGACAGGGTTCGGCGGGGAGCTGTTTTTT. Its translation is CASSLDGTGFGGELFF. The chain uses TRBV11-2 and TRBJ2-2, with 9 nucleotides matching TRBD1. V lost 0 bases and J lost 7; bases outside the gene matches: 6. The CDR3 has 16 residues. Germline V gives CDR1 SGHAT, CDR2 FQNNGV.

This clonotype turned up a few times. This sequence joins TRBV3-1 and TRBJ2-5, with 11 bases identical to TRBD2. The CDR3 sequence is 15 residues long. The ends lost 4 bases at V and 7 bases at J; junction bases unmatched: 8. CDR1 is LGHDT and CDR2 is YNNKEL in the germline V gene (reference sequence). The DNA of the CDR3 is TGTGCCAGCAGCCCAACACTAGCGGGGGCGTCGACCCAGTACTTC. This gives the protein CASSPTLAGASTQYF.

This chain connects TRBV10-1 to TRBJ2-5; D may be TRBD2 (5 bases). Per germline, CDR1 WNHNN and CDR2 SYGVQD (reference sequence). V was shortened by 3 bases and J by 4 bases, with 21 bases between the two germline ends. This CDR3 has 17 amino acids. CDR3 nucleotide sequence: TGCGCCAGCAGTGATGGGAGTGGGAGTTCAGTTCCAGAGACCCAGTACTTC. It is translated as CASSDGSGSSVPETQYF.

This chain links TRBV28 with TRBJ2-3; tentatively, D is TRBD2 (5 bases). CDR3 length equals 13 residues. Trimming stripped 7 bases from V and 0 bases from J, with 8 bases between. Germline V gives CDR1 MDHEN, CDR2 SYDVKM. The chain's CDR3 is CASNTGSTDTQYF. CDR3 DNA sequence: TGTGCCAGCAATACGGGAAGCACAGATACGCAGTATTTT. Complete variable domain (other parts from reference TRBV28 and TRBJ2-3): DVKVTQSSRYLVKRTGEKVFLECVQDMDHENMFWYRQDPGLGLRLIYFSYDVKMKEKGDIPEGYSVSREKKERFSLILESASTNQTSMYLCASNTGSTDTQYFGPGTRLTVL.

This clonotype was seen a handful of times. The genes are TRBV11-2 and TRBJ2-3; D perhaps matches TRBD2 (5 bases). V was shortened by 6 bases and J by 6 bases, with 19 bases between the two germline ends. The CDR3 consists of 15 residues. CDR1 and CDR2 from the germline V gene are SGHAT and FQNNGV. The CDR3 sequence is CASSFWKRVEDTQYF. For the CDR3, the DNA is TGTGCCAGCAGTTTCTGGAAGAGGGTTGAGGATACGCAGTATTTT.